Sequencing of this T cell receptor (beta chain) was carried out in a study of response to subunit inactivated influenza vaccine. Study outcomes and limitations: Researchers suggested that each seasonal influenza vaccination recruits few new T cells.

This clonotype was recorded a few times. The target antigen is unknown. CDR1 DFQATT and CDR2 SNEGSKA come from the germline V gene (reference sequence). V gave up 5 bases and J gave up 3 bases; unmatched junction bases: 4. CDR3 size: 14 residues. One entry per CDR3 protein, called by TCRdb with MiXCR from the RT-PCR reads. The sample consists of 600,000 to 850,000 distinct CDR3 sequences, about 15% of them appearing once. The clonotype was recovered from a man over 45 who received an inactivated influenza vaccine. The sequenced sample was PBMCs from blood, obtained approximately 15 days before vaccination. V and J are TRBV20-1 and TRBJ2-1; 10 bases match TRBD2. CDR3: CSARGLAFYNEQFF. The CDR3 DNA reads as TGCAGTGCTCGGGGACTAGCGTTCTACAATGAGCAGTTCTTC.